This is a list of T cell receptor beta chains from one sample in a study of blood T cells in healthy people across ages. TCRdb called the 5' RACE reads again in MiXCR, with one record for every CDR3 protein. The table lists fewer than 2,000,000 distinct CDR3 sequences, almost 35% of them singletons. The sequencing sample was made of blood. These receptors were obtained from a woman aged 25-40 years in good health. Each CDR3 is given with its conserved first and last residue. The order of the fields is V gene, clone size, D gene, J gene, CDR3 length, CDR3 DNA, CDR3 protein. D genes are given only for firm matches. Where a row states a size, it is once, few, many or the class of an expanded clone; other rows omit it.

V: TRBV5-5
size: -
D: TRBD1
J: TRBJ2-7
length: 17
DNA: TGTGCCAGCGGGCCATTGGTCCCGGACAGGGATTTTTACGAGCAGTACTTC
CDR3: CASGPLVPDRDFYEQYF

V: TRBV11-3
size: once
D: -
J: TRBJ1-6
length: 13
DNA: TGTGCCAGCAGCGCCGACTTCGATTCACCCCTCCACTTT
CDR3: CASSADFDSPLHF

V: TRBV12-3/TRBV12-4
size: few
D: -
J: TRBJ2-6
length: 12
DNA: TGTGCCAGCCTACGCGGGGCCAACGTCCTGACTTTC
CDR3: CASLRGANVLTF

V: TRBV2
size: few
D: -
J: TRBJ2-1
length: 13
DNA: TGTGCCAGCAGTGGAGGCCTAGCGAATGAGCAGTTCTTC
CDR3: CASSGGLANEQFF

V: TRBV6-4
size: few
D: TRBD1
J: TRBJ2-3
length: 16
DNA: TGTGCCAGCAACAGGATTCTCGACAGGGGGCGCCATACGCAGTATTTT
CDR3: CASNRILDRGRHTQYF

V: TRBV6-1
size: -
D: TRBD1
J: TRBJ2-7
length: 16
DNA: TGTGCCAGCAACACCGTTTCGGGACAGGGTCGGAATGAGCAGTACTTC
CDR3: CASNTVSGQGRNEQYF

V: TRBV4-1
size: -
D: TRBD2
J: TRBJ2-3
length: 17
DNA: TGCACCAGCAGCCAAGAAGGCGCGGGGGGGCGCACAGATACGCAGTATTTT
CDR3: CTSSQEGAGGRTDTQYF

V: TRBV20-1
size: -
D: TRBD2
J: TRBJ2-1
length: 16
DNA: TGCAGTGCTGGAAGGACTAGCGGGAGGGTAGCCAATGAGCAGTTCTTC
CDR3: CSAGRTSGRVANEQFF

V: TRBV12-3/TRBV12-4
size: -
D: -
J: TRBJ2-2
length: 15
DNA: TGTGCCAGCAGACCCGGGACACCTAACGCCGGGGAGCTGTTTTTT
CDR3: CASRPGTPNAGELFF

V: TRBV28
size: -
D: TRBD2
J: TRBJ2-7
length: 19
DNA: TGTGTCAGCAGTTCACTAGCGGGAACTAGTTTAGGCTTGGTAAACGAGCAGTACTTC
CDR3: CVSSSLAGTSLGLVNEQYF

V: TRBV20-1
size: -
D: TRBD1
J: TRBJ2-1
length: 14
DNA: TGCAGTGCCCAAGCCGGGACAGGCCCCAATGAGCAGTTCTTC
CDR3: CSAQAGTGPNEQFF

V: TRBV2
size: few
D: -
J: TRBJ1-2
length: 16
DNA: TGTGCCAGCAGTGATTGGGGACTAAGTCTAAGGGATGGCTACACCTTC
CDR3: CASSDWGLSLRDGYTF

V: TRBV6-1
size: few
D: -
J: TRBJ2-1
length: 13
DNA: TGTGCCAGCAATCCCTTGGGGTGGGACGAGCAGTTCTTC
CDR3: CASNPLGWDEQFF

V: TRBV27
size: few
D: TRBD2
J: TRBJ2-7
length: 16
DNA: TGTGCCAGCAGTTTAGGAGGGGGGACTAGCGTCTACGAGCAGTACTTC
CDR3: CASSLGGGTSVYEQYF

V: TRBV20-1
size: few
D: -
J: TRBJ2-6
length: 15
DNA: TGCAGTGCCCCGCCCCCAGGGGCTGGGGCCAACGTCCTGACTTTC
CDR3: CSAPPPGAGANVLTF

V: TRBV4-1
size: few
D: TRBD1
J: TRBJ2-3
length: 15
DNA: TGCGCCAGCAGCCCCCGGACAGGGAATCCAGATACGCAGTATTTT
CDR3: CASSPRTGNPDTQYF

V: TRBV20-1
size: few
D: -
J: TRBJ2-7
length: 14
DNA: TGCAGTGCTAGAGAGGCTGGGAAATTCCACGAGCAGTACTTC
CDR3: CSAREAGKFHEQYF

V: TRBV5-1
size: -
D: -
J: TRBJ1-1
length: 15
DNA: TGCGCCAGCAGCTTGGGGCCAGGAGGGGACACTGAAGCTTTCTTT
CDR3: CASSLGPGGDTEAFF

V: TRBV21-1
size: -
D: -
J: TRBJ1-5
length: 14
DNA: TGTGCCAGCAGGAGAAGGGTGGGGGATCAGCCCCAGCATTTT
CDR3: CASRRRVGDQPQHF

V: TRBV29-1
size: -
D: -
J: TRBJ2-7
length: 14
DNA: TGCAGCATGAAGGGGGGGGCTAGCTCCTACGAGCAGTACTTC
CDR3: CSMKGGASSYEQYF

V: TRBV6-5
size: few
D: -
J: TRBJ2-7
length: 14
DNA: TGTGCCACAAAAGCAGCCGGACAAACCTACGAGCAGTACTTC
CDR3: CATKAAGQTYEQYF

V: TRBV7-9
size: few
D: -
J: TRBJ2-7
length: 12
DNA: TGTGCCAGCAGCTTCAGCGCGTACGAGCAGTACTTC
CDR3: CASSFSAYEQYF

V: TRBV11-1
size: -
D: TRBD2
J: TRBJ2-2
length: 18
DNA: TGTGCCAGCAGCAAGGGACTAGCGGGGGGGCGGAACACCGGGGAGCTGTTTTTT
CDR3: CASSKGLAGGRNTGELFF

V: TRBV9
size: -
D: -
J: TRBJ2-2
length: 14
DNA: TGTGCCAGCAGCGTAGAACCTAACACCGGGGAGCTGTTTTTT
CDR3: CASSVEPNTGELFF

V: TRBV6-5
size: -
D: -
J: TRBJ1-1
length: 12
DNA: TGTGCCACAGGGGTCTCTGACACTGAAGCTTTCTTT
CDR3: CATGVSDTEAFF

V: TRBV20-1
size: few
D: -
J: TRBJ1-2
length: 16
DNA: TGCAGTGCTCTCCCGGGGGGGGTTCTCACTAACTATGGCTACACCTTC
CDR3: CSALPGGVLTNYGYTF

V: TRBV7-2
size: -
D: -
J: TRBJ1-5
length: 14
DNA: TGTGCCTGCGGAACAGGTAATAGCAATCAGCCCCAGCATTTT
CDR3: CACGTGNSNQPQHF

V: TRBV7-8
size: few
D: -
J: TRBJ1-6
length: 14
DNA: TGTGCCAGCAGCTTAGCCAGGGAGGATTCACCCCTCCACTTT
CDR3: CASSLAREDSPLHF

V: TRBV12-3/TRBV12-4
size: few
D: -
J: TRBJ1-1
length: 15
DNA: TGTGCCAGCAGACCCGAGAAGGGACTAAGCTCTGAAGCTTTCTTT
CDR3: CASRPEKGLSSEAFF

V: TRBV5-1
size: -
D: -
J: TRBJ2-1
length: 13
DNA: TGCGCCAGTTCAGATAGTCGATACAATGAGCAGTTCTTC
CDR3: CASSDSRYNEQFF

V: TRBV20-1
size: few
D: TRBD2
J: TRBJ2-7
length: 14
DNA: TGCAGTGCTAGTCTCCCCGGGAGGGCAGACGAGCAGTACTTC
CDR3: CSASLPGRADEQYF

V: TRBV28
size: few
D: -
J: TRBJ1-5
length: 15
DNA: TGTGCCAGCAGTTCACCGGGACCCAGCAATCAGCCCCAGCATTTT
CDR3: CASSSPGPSNQPQHF

V: TRBV20-1
size: -
D: TRBD2
J: TRBJ2-5
length: 15
DNA: TGCAGTGCCACGACTAGCGGGGGGCCAGATTCGACCCAGTACTTC
CDR3: CSATTSGGPDSTQYF

V: TRBV7-3
size: -
D: -
J: TRBJ2-1
length: 15
DNA: TGTGCCAGCAGCCCGGGTGTAGCGGACAACAATGAGCAGTTCTTC
CDR3: CASSPGVADNNEQFF

V: TRBV7-2
size: -
D: TRBD1
J: TRBJ1-6
length: 19
DNA: TGTGCCAGCAACTTGGCTTACGGACAGGGTAAAAAGAATAATTCACCCCTCCACTTT
CDR3: CASNLAYGQGKKNNSPLHF

V: TRBV27
size: many
D: -
J: TRBJ2-5
length: 15
DNA: TGTGCCAGCAGTTCCCCCGTTTCAGGCCAAGAGACCCAGTACTTC
CDR3: CASSSPVSGQETQYF

V: TRBV7-9
size: few
D: TRBD1
J: TRBJ1-1
length: 18
DNA: TGTGCCAGCAGCCCAGGCCGAGGGACAGGGGTCTCTTACACTGAAGCTTTCTTT
CDR3: CASSPGRGTGVSYTEAFF

V: TRBV10-3
size: -
D: -
J: TRBJ2-3
length: 14
DNA: TGTGCCATCACCCCCGAGGCACTTCTGGATACGCAGTATTTT
CDR3: CAITPEALLDTQYF

V: TRBV6-5
size: few
D: TRBD1
J: TRBJ2-7
length: 15
DNA: TGTGCCAGCAGTTCCCAGGACAGGGGGATCTACGAGCAGTACTTC
CDR3: CASSSQDRGIYEQYF

V: TRBV27
size: -
D: -
J: TRBJ2-2
length: 14
DNA: TGTGCCAGCACTAGAAACCTAGCGACCGGGGAGCTGTTTTTT
CDR3: CASTRNLATGELFF

V: TRBV28
size: -
D: -
J: TRBJ1-5
length: 16
DNA: TGTGCCAGCAGAAAACTCCCAAGGGGTATGTATCAGCCCCAGCATTTT
CDR3: CASRKLPRGMYQPQHF

V: TRBV20-1
size: -
D: -
J: TRBJ2-3
length: 15
DNA: TGCAGTGCTAGAGTGGGCGGTTGGGGTACAGATACGCAGTATTTT
CDR3: CSARVGGWGTDTQYF

V: TRBV7-2
size: few
D: -
J: TRBJ2-6
length: 17
DNA: TGTGCCAGCAGCTTAACCGGCGAGAGAGTAGGGGCCAACGTCCTGACTTTC
CDR3: CASSLTGERVGANVLTF

V: TRBV7-3
size: few
D: -
J: TRBJ1-2
length: 13
DNA: TGTGCCAGCAGCGGTCGAGGGGGCTATGGCTACACCTTC
CDR3: CASSGRGGYGYTF

V: TRBV28
size: -
D: -
J: TRBJ2-3
length: 15
DNA: TGTGCCAGCAGCGACTCGCAGGAATACACAGATACGCAGTATTTT
CDR3: CASSDSQEYTDTQYF

V: TRBV12-3/TRBV12-4
size: few
D: -
J: TRBJ1-2
length: 12
DNA: TGTGCCAGCAGCCTCCCGGTCCGGGGCTACACCTTC
CDR3: CASSLPVRGYTF

V: TRBV2
size: few
D: -
J: TRBJ2-7
length: 14
DNA: TGTGCCAGCGAACCGGGACGGCACTCCTACGAGCAGTACTTC
CDR3: CASEPGRHSYEQYF

V: TRBV10-1
size: few
D: TRBD1
J: TRBJ2-3
length: 16
DNA: TGCACCAGCAGCACTCTACAGGGGAAGGAAGCAGATACGCAGTATTTT
CDR3: CTSSTLQGKEADTQYF